Listed here are 13 T cell receptor beta chains from one sample, sequenced in a study of blood T cell repertoires in COVID-19 (TCRdb year 2020). Receptor libraries were prepared by the immunoSEQ multiplex PCR assay. This is the immuneACCESS table as TCRdb keeps it, with only in-frame sequences that have V and J called. A part of the clones is gone; compared with another copy, unresolved V genes explain less than half, and the rest is unexplained. Across this sample there are under 300,000 clones, with about 83% seen only once. The ten biggest clones cover more than 4% of the sample. Input material: peripheral blood. The receptor set was obtained from a man over 45 with acute or convalescent COVID-19.

The chain has TRBV3-1 (or the pseudogene TRBV3-2) and TRBJ1-1, with D maybe TRBD1 (5 bases). This CDR3 region has 12 residues. V was clipped by 2 bases and J by 5 bases, with 6 bases between them. The V gene's germline CDR1 is LGHDT and CDR2 YNNKEL (reference sequence). The CDR3 DNA follows: TGTGCCAGCAGCCAACAGGGTACTGAAGCTTTCTTT. Protein sequence: CASSQQGTEAFF.

The chain has TRBV6-5 and TRBJ1-2; D possibly corresponds to TRBD1 (5 bases). This CDR3 has 16 amino acids. Trimming stripped 0 bases from V and 4 bases from J, with 15 bases between. CDR1 MNHEY and CDR2 SVGAGI come from the germline V gene. The CDR3 region has the DNA TGTGCCAGCAGTTACTCGACACTTGGGGCAGCCTATGGCTACACCTTC. This sequence encodes CASSYSTLGAAYGYTF.

The chain recombines TRBV20-1 with TRBJ1-1, with D tentatively TRBD1 (5 bases). Germline lookup yields CDR1 DFQATT and CDR2 SNEGSKA (reference sequence). V was clipped by 3 bases and J by 3 bases, with 8 bases between them. This CDR3 is 12 amino acids long. In DNA, the CDR3 is TGCAGTGCTAGTTGGGGCGACACTGAAGCTTTCTTT. Its translation is CSASWGDTEAFF.

V gene TRBV10-1 combines with J gene TRBJ2-7; D is perhaps TRBD2 (6 bases). There are 14 residues in the CDR3. V was shortened by 4 bases and J by 2 bases, with 12 bases between the two germline ends. Germline loops: CDR1 WNHNN, CDR2 SYGVQD (reference sequence). The CDR3 bases are TGCGCCAGCAGTGGACGGGAGATTCCCTACGAGCAGTACTTC. It yields the protein CASSGREIPYEQYF.

The rearrangement joins TRBV18 to TRBJ2-2, with D possibly being TRBD1 (6 bases). The CDR3 totals 13 residues. Per the germline V gene, CDR1 is KGHSH and CDR2 is LQKENI. Trimming removed 4 bases from V and 3 bases from J, with 6 bases in between. For the CDR3, the DNA is TGTGCCAGCTCACGACAGGACACCGGGGAGCTGTTTTTT. Translating it yields CASSRQDTGELFF.

The V and J genes are TRBV2 and TRBJ1-5; D unclear. Germline CDR1 and CDR2: SNHLY and FYNNEI. The length of the CDR3 is 13 residues. V was clipped by 4 bases and J by 5 bases, with 9 bases between them. CDR3 DNA sequence: TGTGCCAGCAGTGGCACGAGGGATCAGCCCCAGCATTTT. Translated, it gives CASSGTRDQPQHF.

V is TRBV5-1 and J is TRBJ1-2; D unclear. V was cut by 1 base and J by 6 bases, with 7 bases left in between. Germline V CDR1 and CDR2: SGHRS, YFSETQ. There are 12 residues in the CDR3. DNA of the CDR3: TGCGCCAGCAGCTTGAGTGCGGATGGCTACACCTTC. This gives the protein CASSLSADGYTF. The entire variable domain, with the rest obtained from reference TRBV5-1 and TRBJ1-2, is as follows: KAGVTQTPRYLIKTRGQQVTLSCSPISGHRSVSWYQQTPGQGLQFLFEYFSETQRNKGNFPGRFSGRQFSNSRSEMNVSTLELGDSALYLCASSLSADGYTFGSGTRLTVV.

The V gene is TRBV2, the J gene TRBJ1-5; 9 bases fit TRBD1. This CDR3 contains 16 residues. Looked up from germline, CDR1 is SNHLY and CDR2 is FYNNEI. J gave up 1 base and V 3 bases, and 4 bases lay outside the gene matches. Here the CDR3 reads CASSDGQGISNQPQHF. The CDR3, as DNA: TGTGCCAGCAGTGATGGACAGGGGATAAGCAATCAGCCCCAGCATTTT.

This clone was detected only once. The V and J genes are TRBV29-1 and TRBJ1-2; TRBD1 is a possible D gene (6 bases). Germline CDR1 is SQVTM and CDR2 is ANQGSEA. The CDR3 consists of 13 residues. Trimming cost V 6 bases and J 4 bases, with 15 bases left between them. In DNA, the CDR3 is TGCAGCGTCGACCCGCGAGGGGGCTATGGCTACACCTTC. Translation: CSVDPRGGYGYTF.

The chain links TRBV9 to TRBJ1-1, with D perhaps matching TRBD1 (6 bases). Germline loops: CDR1 SGDLS, CDR2 YYNGEE. The germline V and J ends were trimmed by 3 bases and 6 bases, with 15 bases remaining between them. The CDR3 length is 14 residues. The CDR3 region is CASSGYPGEAEAFF. CDR3 DNA: TGTGCCAGCAGCGGTTATCCAGGGGAAGCTGAAGCTTTCTTT.

The rearrangement uses TRBV5-1 and TRBJ2-1, with 9 bases matching TRBD2. The CDR3 covers 14 residues. V lost 4 bases and J lost 7; bases outside the gene matches: 6. Germline V lookup: CDR1 SGHRS, CDR2 YFSETQ. The CDR3 here is CASSPLAGENEQFF. The CDR3 DNA reads as TGCGCCAGCAGCCCTTTAGCGGGGGAAAATGAGCAGTTCTTC.

The J gene is TRBJ2-1, the V gene TRBV7-3; 11 nucleotides agree with TRBD2. The trim removed 5 bases at V and 7 bases at J, leaving 10 bases unmatched. Germline V gene data show CDR1 as SGHTA and CDR2 as FQGTGA. CDR3 length: 16 amino acids. DNA for the CDR3: TGTGCCAGCAGCCCCCAACTAGCGGGAGTTCGGAATGAGCAGTTCTTC. Its protein is CASSPQLAGVRNEQFF.

V is TRBV11-2 and J is TRBJ2-1, with 10 bases lining up with TRBD1. J was trimmed by 7 bases and V by 5 bases; bases with no gene match: 11. The CDR3 runs 16 residues. Germline V gene sequence: CDR1 SGHAT, CDR2 FQNNGV. Here the CDR3 reads CASSPSGTGVWNEQFF. CDR3 sequence (DNA): TGTGCCAGCAGCCCATCCGGGACAGGGGTCTGGAATGAGCAGTTCTTC.